This record covers a single TCR beta chain. It lacks a known antigen. Within one base of it there is no much larger clone, and no base qualities were kept. This record comes from a study of neurological immune-mediated disorders (dated by TCRdb to between 2017 and 2020). In the study overall: Among the roughly 35 multiple sclerosis patients, relapsing-remitting MS accounted for some 30 and secondary progressive MS accounted for 3. Of the approximately 66 subjects in the cohort, about 14 were HAM/TSP patients, around 34 were multiple sclerosis patients, and 20 were healthy controls. Peripheral blood TCR-beta repertoires from patients with HTLV-I-associated myelopathy (HAM/TSP), patients with multiple sclerosis, and healthy controls were compared in the study using UMI-based sequencing. Alongside PBMC samples, the set of some 100 TCR-beta libraries contained longitudinal samples, technical triplicates, and paired CD4+ and CD8+ T-cell subsets that had been sorted. Overall study results and their limits: The highest TCR clonal expansion was observed in HAM/TSP patients, whereas the lowest was observed in MS patients, even when compared with healthy controls. In phylogenetic analysis, the repertoires of 18 of 34 MS patients grouped into a cluster of related CDR3 sequences, which suggests a possible signature at the repertoire level. No clinical or MRI features were associated with the MS cluster, and the authors said that larger cohorts are needed. Across subjects, expanded clones never shared an identical CDR3 amino acid sequence, which suggests that the TCR-beta repertoires in every group were private.

Libraries from unsorted PBMCs were made from 2 million PBMCs kept in RNAlater at -80 degrees C until RNA extraction. The multiple sclerosis patients were enrolled in a US clinical protocol that evaluated disease progression with magnetic resonance imaging. PBMCs were separated from peripheral blood using Ficoll-Hypaque density gradient centrifugation and then cryopreserved in liquid nitrogen. From the cysteine through the phenylalanine, the CDR3 covers 13 amino acids. The kept DNA is CDR3 alone, 39 bases in frame from the first base. The germline V gene encodes CDR1 MDHEN and CDR2 SYDVKM. The junction carries 12 bases between V and J, which are trimmed by 9 bases and 1 base respectively. To synthesize cDNA, template-switch 5'RACE was performed with a primer carrying a 10-nucleotide random unique molecular identifier so that each TCR transcript was tagged. Every sequencing run covered 15-18 subjects and yielded more than 200 million TCR-beta sequences. The RNeasy kit was used for extraction of total RNA. The KAPA Real-time Library Amplification kit was used to amplify TCR-beta VDJ regions with primers for the TCR constant region and the 5'RACE anchor. A first PCR added sample indexes and Illumina adaptors, after which a second PCR increased the library yield. After Ampure bead purification, the TCR product of roughly 650 bp was size-selected on a 2% E-gel SizeSelection system. Before pooling, library quality was assessed on a Bioanalyzer, concentration was determined with Qubit, and library quantification was performed with the Kapa Library Quantification kit. An Illumina HiSeq 2500 was used to sequence the libraries paired-end at 2 x 150 bp. To increase sequence diversity, roughly 24-32% phiX was spiked into each library pool. The authors processed their data as follows. Quality-filtered reads were processed with the UMI-based MiGEC pipeline, and over 90% of raw TCR sequences were removed by the MiGEC pipeline during error correction. VDJ genes were aligned to IMGT germline references, and clonotypes were defined by unique CDR3 amino acid sequence plus V-J genes. Clonal expansion, Shannon diversity and CDR3 relatedness were evaluated with VDJtools (CalcPairwiseDistances, ClusterSamples), while phylogenetic trees were built in CLCbio workbench. Expanded clones were defined as having at least 8 unique UMIs, based on coefficient-of-variation modelling across technical triplicates. TCRdb reprocessed the public reads (quality trimming at Q25 with fastp, clone calling with MiXCR) and kept in-frame beta chains. Each CDR3 protein gets just one entry, which takes the most common genes and DNA from the rows behind it. V and J calls and clone size were set by TCRdb, not the authors. Here the sample has 20,000 or so distinct CDR3 sequences; about 2.6% occur a single time. Under 7% of the sample is taken by the ten largest.

The sequencing input was PBMCs. This clonotype originated in a woman in her late teens or twenties with multiple sclerosis. The V and J genes are TRBV28 and TRBJ1-2, with no reliable assignment of the D segment. The nucleotide sequence is given as TGTGCCAGTCGTGATTCGCTTAACTATGGCTACACCTTC. Its translation reads: CASRDSLNYGYTF.